The 14 T cell receptor beta chains below all came from one sample that was sequenced in a study of radiotherapy plus CTLA-4 blockade in lung cancer. Only in-frame clones appear in the TCRdb table, and some are missing; sequencing was by immunoSEQ multiplex PCR. The sample has 80,000 to 95,000 clones; around 83% are singletons. The sequenced sample was peripheral blood, obtained from a patient treated with radiotherapy plus ipilimumab. These TCRs come from a human donor with non-small cell lung cancer who had stable disease on radiotherapy plus ipilimumab.

The J gene is TRBJ2-5, the V gene TRBV2; TRBD2 matches 9 bases. The CDR3 sequence is 15 residues long. J was trimmed by 1 base and V by 8 bases; bases with no gene match: 8. Looked up from germline, CDR1 is SNHLY and CDR2 is FYNNEI. The CDR3 nucleotides are TGTGCCAGCGAAGGTCGACTAGCGGTCCAAGAGACCCAGTACTTC. The encoded protein is CASEGRLAVQETQYF.

V usage is TRBV4-1 and J usage is TRBJ1-6, with 9 bases that match TRBD1. J was trimmed by 10 bases and V by 1 base; bases with no gene match: 5. The CDR3 is 15 amino acids. The germline V gene encodes CDR1 MGHRA and CDR2 YSYEKL. In nucleotides, the CDR3 is TGCGCCAGCAGCCAAGTTGGGGACAGGGAGTCACCCCTCCACTTT. Amino acid sequence: CASSQVGDRESPLHF.

CDR3 in amino acids: CASSGGTDTQYF. The CDR3 DNA follows: TGTGCCAGCAGCGGAGGCACAGATACGCAGTATTTT. The chain carries TRBV7-6 and TRBJ2-3, with D uncertain. The V gene lost 5 bases and the J gene lost 1 base, with 4 bases spanning the gap. Looked up from germline, CDR1 is SGHVS and CDR2 is FNYEAQ. The CDR3 runs to 12 residues. The complete variable domain, with remaining parts taken from reference TRBV7-6 and TRBJ2-3, reads GAGVSQSPRYKVTKRGQDVALRCDPISGHVSLYWYRQALGQGPEFLTYFNYEAQQDKSGLPNDRFSAERPEGSISTLTIQRTEQRDSAMYRCASSGGTDTQYFGPGTRLTVL.

This clone has a single count. The chain uses TRBV28 and TRBJ1-1, with no clear D. This CDR3 comprises 13 residues. The V gene's germline CDR1 is MDHEN and CDR2 SYDVKM. Between the trimmed V and J ends, which lost 6 bases and 1 base, there was a span of 9 bases. The CDR3 here is CASRTLGNTEAFF. CDR3 coding DNA: TGTGCCAGCAGGACCCTGGGGAACACTGAAGCTTTCTTT.

This clone was seen once. The chain couples TRBV7-2 to TRBJ2-7; tentative D call: TRBD1 (6 bases). The germline V and J ends were trimmed by 5 bases and 2 bases, with 10 bases remaining between them. Germline V gives CDR1 SGHTA, CDR2 FQGNSA. The length of the CDR3 is 13 residues. The CDR3 nucleotides are TGTGCCAGCAGCACGGACAGAGCCTACGAGCAGTACTTC. The encoded protein is CASSTDRAYEQYF.

This rearrangement joins TRBV28 to TRBJ2-7; D is perhaps TRBD1 or TRBD2 (5 bases each). Trimming pared 10 bases from V and 7 bases from J, leaving 17 bases between. CDR3 length equals 12 residues. Germline V gene sequence: CDR1 MDHEN, CDR2 SYDVKM. The CDR3 DNA reads as TGTGCCACCCTCTCGGGGCCTGGGGAGCAGTACTTC. This gives the protein CATLSGPGEQYF.

V gene TRBV9 combines with J gene TRBJ1-6; D is ambiguous. Deletions cut 0 bases from V and 7 bases from J, with 11 bases between. The CDR3 sequence is 15 residues long. The germline V gene has CDR1 SGDLS and CDR2 YYNGEE. CDR3 protein: CASSVGVRENSPLHF. The CDR3 nucleotides read TGTGCCAGCAGCGTAGGGGTACGGGAAAATTCACCCCTCCACTTT.

The J gene is TRBJ2-5, the V gene TRBV11-3, with 7 bases identical to TRBD1. The CDR3 covers 14 residues. V lost 3 bases and J lost 1; bases outside the gene matches: 2. Germline CDR1 and CDR2: SGHNT and YENEEA. The CDR3 DNA reads TGTGCCAGCAGCTTTGGGACAGCCCAAGAGACCCAGTACTTC. This encodes CASSFGTAQETQYF.

The chain carries TRBV7-9 and TRBJ1-2; maybe TRBD1 (5 bases). The V gene lost 4 bases and the J gene lost 1 base, with 10 bases spanning the gap. CDR1 is SEHNR, CDR2 FQNEAQ, per germline (reference sequence). The length of the CDR3 is 14 residues. The CDR3 DNA reads TGTGCCAGCAGCTCCAGGGTGGTTAACTATGGCTACACCTTC. Translated: CASSSRVVNYGYTF.

A single count supports this clone. The chain joins TRBV7-8 to TRBJ2-1; 7 nucleotides line up with TRBD1. Per germline, CDR1 SGHVS and CDR2 FQNEAQ. Losses at the gene ends were 5 bases for V and 6 bases for J; bases not matched to a gene: 7. The CDR3 runs 14 residues. Here the CDR3 DNA reads TGTGCCAGCAGCCCGGGACAGAGATTCAATGAGCAGTTCTTC. Translation: CASSPGQRFNEQFF.

This rearrangement joins TRBV6-5 to TRBJ1-3; D uncertain. Germline V CDR1 and CDR2: MNHEY, SVGAGI. V was cut by 0 bases and J by 0 bases, with 6 bases left in between. The CDR3 consists of 15 residues. The CDR3 DNA follows: TGTGCCAGCAGTTACTCCTGGGGCTCTGGAAACACCATATATTTT. Encoded protein: CASSYSWGSGNTIYF.

The chain links TRBV5-4 to TRBJ2-5, with no clear D. The CDR3 runs to 15 residues. In germline, CDR1 is SGHNT, CDR2 YYREEE (reference sequence). The V end was cut by 4 bases, the J end by 5 bases, with 18 bases between. This chain's CDR3 is CASSVPGHARETQYF. CDR3 nucleotides: TGTGCCAGCAGCGTCCCGGGCCATGCAAGGGAGACCCAGTACTTC.

The chain has TRBV2 and TRBJ2-7, with D maybe TRBD2 (6 bases). The length of the CDR3 is 16 residues. Trimming removed 4 bases at V and 1 base at J, with 17 bases between. Germline values: CDR1 SNHLY, CDR2 FYNNEI. Written as DNA, the CDR3 is TGTGCCAGCAGTGGGCTAGCGCGTACTTTTTCCTACGAGCAGTACTTC. Protein: CASSGLARTFSYEQYF.

The V gene is TRBV2, the J gene TRBJ2-3; tentatively, D is TRBD2 (7 bases). Trimming stripped 0 bases from V and 3 bases from J, with 10 bases between. The germline gives CDR1 SNHLY, CDR2 FYNNEI. CDR3 length: 15 amino acids. CDR3 coding DNA: TGTGCCAGCAGTGAAGCGGGGGGGCCAACAGATACGCAGTATTTT. This codes for CASSEAGGPTDTQYF.